These T cell receptor beta chains were read from a single sample in a study of blood T cells in healthy people across ages. One entry per CDR3 protein results from TCRdb running MiXCR on the 5' RACE reads. The top ten hold 9% to 9.5% of the sample, which has roughly 800,000 distinct CDR3 sequences, 20% to 30% seen once. These sequences were also reported in another study, on T cells of mothers and their children.

Sequencing was done on a sample of blood. The receptors here all came from a boy younger than 18 in good health. The CDR3 runs from the conserved cysteine through the conserved F or W. A D gene is named only where the DNA matches it firmly. The listing skips clone size in some rows; elsewhere it reads once, few, many or a size class.

length	V	size	D	J	CDR3	DNA
16	TRBV7-2	-	TRBD2	TRBJ2-1	CASSLVRLAVYNEQFF	TGTGCCAGCAGCTTAGTTAGGCTAGCGGTCTACAATGAGCAGTTCTTC
16	TRBV29-1	few	TRBD2	TRBJ2-3	CSVEDPLAGVTDTQYF	TGCAGCGTTGAAGATCCGCTAGCGGGGGTGACAGATACGCAGTATTTT
15	TRBV6-5	few	TRBD2	TRBJ2-7	CASSLQAGSTYEQYF	TGTGCCAGCAGTTTGCAAGCGGGGTCTACCTACGAGCAGTACTTC
16	TRBV2	-	-	TRBJ2-5	CASSEAGGGRQETRYF	TGTGCCAGCAGTGAAGCTGGCGGGGGCAGACAAGAGACCCGGTACTTC
17	TRBV27	-	TRBD1	TRBJ1-4	CASSLEGQGAIAEKLFF	TGTGCCAGCAGTTTAGAAGGACAGGGGGCGATAGCTGAAAAACTGTTTTTT
13	TRBV20-1	-	TRBD2	TRBJ2-5	CSASTSGPETQYF	TGCAGTGCTTCTACTAGCGGACCGGAGACCCAGTACTTC
19	TRBV6-1	-	TRBD2	TRBJ2-2	CTSRETPGLAGGRTGELFF	TGTACCAGCAGGGAGACTCCGGGACTAGCGGGGGGGCGTACCGGGGAGCTGTTTTTT
13	TRBV5-1	-	-	TRBJ2-5	CASSPGPVETQYF	TGCGCCAGCAGTCCCGGGCCCGTGGAGACCCAGTACTTC
14	TRBV7-2	-	-	TRBJ1-4	CASSDGQSGEKLFF	TGTGCCAGCAGCGACGGACAGTCGGGTGAAAAACTGTTTTTT
15	TRBV20-1	-	TRBD2	TRBJ2-7	CSASSKRGPLYEQYF	TGCAGTGCTAGTTCCAAGCGGGGGCCACTCTACGAGCAGTACTTC
13	TRBV4-1	few	-	TRBJ2-5	CASSQEGSETQYF	TGCGCCAGCAGCCAAGAGGGTTCCGAGACCCAGTACTTC
15	TRBV2	-	TRBD1	TRBJ1-5	CASSATGKGNQPQHF	TGTGCCAGCAGTGCGACAGGGAAGGGGAATCAGCCCCAGCATTTT
16	TRBV7-8	once	-	TRBJ2-5	CASSLGGREGPETQYF	TGTGCCAGCAGCTTAGGGGGCAGGGAAGGGCCGGAGACCCAGTACTTC
14	TRBV7-2	few	-	TRBJ1-2	CASSSKPGGYGYTF	TGTGCCAGCAGCTCCAAACCGGGAGGCTATGGCTACACCTTC
12	TRBV7-9	-	TRBD1	TRBJ2-1	CASRRDSDEQFF	TGTGCCAGCAGACGGGACAGTGATGAGCAGTTCTTC
13	TRBV10-3	few	-	TRBJ1-3	CAIGRDPGNTIYF	TGTGCCATCGGTAGGGATCCTGGAAACACCATATATTTT
16	TRBV20-1	few	TRBD2	TRBJ2-1	CSARELAGQFWDEQFF	TGCAGTGCTAGAGAGCTAGCGGGCCAGTTTTGGGATGAGCAGTTCTTC
14	TRBV11-3	-	-	TRBJ2-2	CASRPGGGTGELFF	TGTGCCAGCAGACCCGGGGGAGGAACCGGGGAGCTGTTTTTT